The rows below give T cell receptor beta chains drawn from one sample of a study of blood T cell repertoires in COVID-19. Libraries were prepared by immunoSEQ multiplex PCR; TCRdb keeps only in-frame clonotypes and omits some of them. The profile shows 170,000 or so clones, about 80% of them singletons. What was sequenced was peripheral blood. The source is a human donor in a cohort sampled during active COVID-19. The CDR3 runs from the conserved cysteine through the conserved F or W. D genes are given only for firm matches. Clone sizes are given selectively: once, few, many, or a class where the clone is expanded.

J: TRBJ1-1; D: NA; V: TRBV7-2; size: NA; DNA: TGTGCCAGCAACAACCGGGGGAACACTGAAGCTTTCTTT; CDR3: CASNNRGNTEAFF
J: TRBJ2-5; D: NA; V: TRBV5-4; size: NA; DNA: TGTGCCAGCAGCTTGGTACCCACCGACAGGCAAGAGACCCAGTACTTC; CDR3: CASSLVPTDRQETQYF
J: TRBJ2-7; D: TRBD2; V: TRBV11-2; size: NA; DNA: TGTGCCAGCAGTTATCAGGCACGGACTAGCGGCTCCTACGAGCAGTACTTC; CDR3: CASSYQARTSGSYEQYF
J: TRBJ1-1; D: TRBD1; V: TRBV6-7; size: NA; DNA: TGTGCCAGCACCGAACCTATGGACAGGGCCACTGAAGCTTTCTTT; CDR3: CASTEPMDRATEAFF
J: TRBJ2-7; D: NA; V: TRBV5-1; size: NA; DNA: TGCGCCAGCAGCTTACCAGGAGGAACCTACGAGCAGTACTTC; CDR3: CASSLPGGTYEQYF
J: TRBJ1-3; D: NA; V: TRBV14; size: once; DNA: TGTGCCAGCAGCCAAGAAGGGGGATCCGGAAACACCATATATTTT; CDR3: CASSQEGGSGNTIYF
J: TRBJ2-7; D: NA; V: TRBV28; size: few; DNA: TGTGCCAGCAGTCCGCCCCGGGGCAGGGGTTACGAGCAGTACTTC; CDR3: CASSPPRGRGYEQYF
J: TRBJ2-1; D: TRBD2; V: TRBV3-1/TRBV3-2; size: NA; DNA: TGTGCCAGCAGCCAAGCTAGCGGGGGGAGTAATGAGCAGTTCTTC; CDR3: CASSQASGGSNEQFF
J: TRBJ2-2; D: TRBD2; V: TRBV3-1/TRBV3-2; size: NA; DNA: TGTGCCAGCAGATTCAGGGCAGGCGGGGGGAACACCGGGGAGCTGTTTTTT; CDR3: CASRFRAGGGNTGELFF
J: TRBJ1-5; D: NA; V: TRBV19; size: NA; DNA: TGTGCCAGTAGTATAGATCTTGGGGTGAGCGGCCAGCCCCAGCATTTT; CDR3: CASSIDLGVSGQPQHF
J: TRBJ2-2; D: NA; V: TRBV4-2; size: NA; DNA: TGTGCCAGCAGCCGAGACCAGGGGCGTAACACCGGGGAGCTGTTTTTT; CDR3: CASSRDQGRNTGELFF
J: TRBJ2-3; D: TRBD2; V: TRBV6-6; size: NA; DNA: TGTGCCAGCAGTCCCCCGATCAGCGGGGACGATACGCAGTATTTT; CDR3: CASSPPISGDDTQYF
J: TRBJ1-1; D: NA; V: TRBV5-4; size: few; DNA: TGTGCCAGCAGCTTGGGCCGCGGGCGGGACACTGAAGCTTTCTTT; CDR3: CASSLGRGRDTEAFF
J: TRBJ1-1; D: TRBD1; V: TRBV28; size: NA; DNA: TGTGCCAGCAGTTTGTGGGGACAGGGTGTGAGAAACACTGAAGCTTTCTTT; CDR3: CASSLWGQGVRNTEAFF
J: TRBJ2-7; D: NA; V: TRBV9; size: NA; DNA: TGTGCCAGCAGCGTAGCGGCGGTGAGCTCCTACGAGCAGTACTTC; CDR3: CASSVAAVSSYEQYF
J: TRBJ1-1; D: NA; V: TRBV29-1; size: once; DNA: TGCAGCGTTGGACGTCTGCAGGGGCTCCCGAACACTGAAGCTTTCTTT; CDR3: CSVGRLQGLPNTEAFF
J: TRBJ2-7; D: NA; V: TRBV7-2; size: NA; DNA: TGTGCCAGCAGCTCAGCCGGGGGTTACGAGCAGTACTTC; CDR3: CASSSAGGYEQYF
J: TRBJ1-1; D: NA; V: TRBV10-3; size: NA; DNA: TGTGCCATCAGTGAAGGCAGGGTCACTGAAGCTTTCTTT; CDR3: CAISEGRVTEAFF
J: TRBJ1-2; D: NA; V: TRBV24-1; size: once; DNA: TGTGCCACCACCGAGCTACGGGTCCTTTATGGCTACACCTTC; CDR3: CATTELRVLYGYTF
J: TRBJ2-7; D: TRBD1; V: TRBV14; size: NA; DNA: TGTGCCAGCAGCCAAGACTCCGGGACAGGGAGACACGAGCAGTACTTC; CDR3: CASSQDSGTGRHEQYF
J: TRBJ2-7; D: TRBD2; V: TRBV14; size: NA; DNA: TGTGCCAGCAGCCAAGTAGAAGCGGGATGGGACGAGCAGTACTTC; CDR3: CASSQVEAGWDEQYF
J: TRBJ1-2; D: TRBD1; V: TRBV7-2; size: NA; DNA: TGTGCCAGCAGTAGACAGGGAGCCGCATCATATGGCTACACCTTC; CDR3: CASSRQGAASYGYTF
J: TRBJ1-1; D: NA; V: TRBV12-3/TRBV12-4; size: NA; DNA: TGTGCCAGCAGTTTATCCAGGGCCACTGAAGCTTTCTTT; CDR3: CASSLSRATEAFF
J: TRBJ2-7; D: TRBD1; V: TRBV6-2/TRBV6-3; size: NA; DNA: TGTGCCAGCAGTTTTGGGACAGGGTCCTACGAGCAGTACTTC; CDR3: CASSFGTGSYEQYF
J: TRBJ2-2; D: TRBD2; V: TRBV3-1/TRBV3-2; size: NA; DNA: TGTGCCAGCAGCCAAGGCGGGAGTGGTACCGGGGAGCTGTTTTTT; CDR3: CASSQGGSGTGELFF
J: TRBJ2-7; D: TRBD2; V: TRBV7-9; size: NA; DNA: TGTGCCAGCACCTATCTGGGGACTAGCGGACATTACGAGCAGTACTTC; CDR3: CASTYLGTSGHYEQYF
J: TRBJ1-2; D: NA; V: TRBV24-1; size: NA; DNA: TGTGCCACCAGTGATCCGCAGGCCTATGGCTACACCTTC; CDR3: CATSDPQAYGYTF
J: TRBJ1-3; D: NA; V: TRBV11-2; size: NA; DNA: TGTGCCAGCAGCTTAGGCGTAAACCCCTCTGGAAACACCATATATTTT; CDR3: CASSLGVNPSGNTIYF
J: TRBJ2-1; D: TRBD1; V: TRBV4-3; size: NA; DNA: TGCGCCAGCAGCCAAGGGACAGGGAGCTACAATGAGCAGTTCTTC; CDR3: CASSQGTGSYNEQFF
J: TRBJ1-2; D: TRBD1; V: TRBV4-3; size: NA; DNA: TGCGCCAGCAGCCAGTTGGGACAGGGATTAAATGGCTACACCTTC; CDR3: CASSQLGQGLNGYTF
J: TRBJ2-7; D: TRBD2; V: TRBV13; size: NA; DNA: TGTGCCAGCAGCCCAGGGACTAGCGGGATTTCCTACGAGCAGTACTTC; CDR3: CASSPGTSGISYEQYF
J: TRBJ2-7; D: TRBD1; V: TRBV10-3; size: NA; DNA: TGTGCCATCAGCCTGGGACAGGGGACCTACGAGCAGTACTTC; CDR3: CAISLGQGTYEQYF
J: TRBJ1-4; D: NA; V: TRBV27; size: NA; DNA: TGTGCCAGCAGGCGGCCCGACAGTAATGAAAAACTGTTTTTT; CDR3: CASRRPDSNEKLFF
J: TRBJ2-1; D: TRBD2; V: TRBV5-1; size: NA; DNA: TGCGCCAGCAGCGAAACTGCGGGGCCGGGGGGTGAGCAGTTCTTC; CDR3: CASSETAGPGGEQFF
J: TRBJ2-2; D: TRBD1; V: TRBV7-9; size: NA; DNA: TGTGCCAGCAGCCCCCCGACAGGGGGCACCGGGGAGCTGTTTTTT; CDR3: CASSPPTGGTGELFF
J: TRBJ2-3; D: NA; V: TRBV28; size: NA; DNA: TGTGCCAGCACCCGAGGGGGGGCAGGGACAGATACGCAGTATTTT; CDR3: CASTRGGAGTDTQYF
J: TRBJ1-1; D: NA; V: TRBV20-1; size: NA; DNA: TGCAGTGGGGGCAGCGGGACTGAAGCTTTCTTT; CDR3: CSGGSGTEAFF
J: TRBJ1-3; D: NA; V: TRBV11-2; size: NA; DNA: TGTGCCAGCAGCTTTACTGGAAACACCATATATTTT; CDR3: CASSFTGNTIYF
J: TRBJ1-2; D: TRBD1; V: TRBV7-2; size: NA; DNA: TGTGCCAGCAGCTTGGGACAGGTGGGAGGCTACACCTTC; CDR3: CASSLGQVGGYTF
J: TRBJ2-7; D: NA; V: TRBV28; size: NA; DNA: TGTGCCAGCAGTCCCCCCGGGGAGGGGGTACTCTACGAGCAGTACTTC; CDR3: CASSPPGEGVLYEQYF
J: TRBJ1-5; D: TRBD1; V: TRBV19; size: few; DNA: TGTGCCAGTAGTACGACAGGGAGCAATCAGCCCCAGCATTTT; CDR3: CASSTTGSNQPQHF
J: TRBJ2-7; D: NA; V: TRBV18; size: NA; DNA: TGTGCCAGCTCACAGGGGGGGGGCGCCTACGAGCAGTACTTC; CDR3: CASSQGGGAYEQYF
J: TRBJ1-2; D: NA; V: TRBV9; size: NA; DNA: TGTGCCAGCAGGGGTGGCAGGGACTATGGCTACACCTTC; CDR3: CASRGGRDYGYTF
J: TRBJ2-3; D: TRBD2; V: TRBV5-1; size: NA; DNA: TGCGCCAGCAGCCTGACTAGCGGCAGCCGGGATACGCAGTATTTT; CDR3: CASSLTSGSRDTQYF
J: TRBJ2-7; D: TRBD2; V: TRBV2; size: NA; DNA: TGTGCCAGCACGGCTAGCGGGAGATTGAACGAGCAGTACTTC; CDR3: CASTASGRLNEQYF
J: TRBJ1-4; D: NA; V: TRBV11-2; size: NA; DNA: TGTGCCAGCAGCAGGGGGATGAATGAAAAACTGTTTTTT; CDR3: CASSRGMNEKLFF
J: TRBJ1-1; D: NA; V: TRBV10-2; size: NA; DNA: TGCGCCAGCACCTACCTGGGGGCCACCATGAACACTGAAGCTTTCTTT; CDR3: CASTYLGATMNTEAFF
J: TRBJ2-6; D: NA; V: TRBV4-3; size: once; DNA: TGCGCCAGCAGCCACGAGGGCTCTGGGGCCAACGTCCTGACTTTC; CDR3: CASSHEGSGANVLTF
J: TRBJ2-3; D: TRBD2; V: TRBV28; size: NA; DNA: TGTGCCAGCAGTTCTAGCGGGAGTAGTTCGGATACGCAGTATTTT; CDR3: CASSSSGSSSDTQYF
J: TRBJ2-7; D: TRBD1; V: TRBV11-2; size: NA; DNA: TGTGCCAGCAGCCCCACGACAGGGGTCGAGCAGTACTTC; CDR3: CASSPTTGVEQYF
J: TRBJ1-2; D: TRBD1; V: TRBV10-3; size: once; DNA: TGTGCCATCGCGACAGGGGCCGCACGAGATGGCTACACCTTC; CDR3: CAIATGAARDGYTF
J: TRBJ1-2; D: NA; V: TRBV6-2/TRBV6-3; size: NA; DNA: TGTGCCAGCAGCCCGACAGGCCTCTATGGCTACACCTTC; CDR3: CASSPTGLYGYTF
J: TRBJ2-2; D: TRBD2; V: TRBV2; size: once; DNA: TGTGCCAGCAGTGAAGCGTGGCTAGCGGTTATGGAGCTGTTTTTT; CDR3: CASSEAWLAVMELFF
J: TRBJ2-1; D: TRBD1; V: TRBV24-1; size: few; DNA: TGTGCCACCAGTGGACAGGGGGCCCTCCGGCCCAATGAGCAGTTCTTC; CDR3: CATSGQGALRPNEQFF
J: TRBJ2-5; D: TRBD2; V: TRBV10-2; size: NA; DNA: TGCGCCAGCCCCGACTTAGCGGGAGAGGGAAAGACCCAGTACTTC; CDR3: CASPDLAGEGKTQYF
J: TRBJ1-2; D: NA; V: TRBV28; size: NA; DNA: TGTGCCAGCAGTTCAGTGACAGATGGCTACACCTTC; CDR3: CASSSVTDGYTF
J: TRBJ2-7; D: TRBD1; V: TRBV18; size: NA; DNA: TGTGCCAGCTCACCCGGGACAGGGAGCTCCTACGAGCAGTACTTC; CDR3: CASSPGTGSSYEQYF
J: TRBJ2-7; D: NA; V: TRBV7-2; size: once; DNA: TGTGCCAGCAGCCAGCCCTGGGGGGCCTACGAGCAGTACTTC; CDR3: CASSQPWGAYEQYF
J: TRBJ2-2; D: NA; V: TRBV24-1; size: NA; DNA: TGTGCCACCAGTGCCCTCCCGGGGGACACCGGGGAGCTGTTTTTT; CDR3: CATSALPGDTGELFF